This note documents a single T cell receptor (beta chain) sequence. Its matching antigen is unknown. The germline CDR1 and CDR2 sequences are MNHNS and SASEGT. The ends were cut back, 3 bases at V and 6 bases at J, with 14 bases in the middle. This CDR3 comprises 14 residues. The data were obtained in a study of cytomegalovirus exposure and HLA in healthy donors. Study at large: Most donors, roughly 82% of some 400 genotyped, fell in the Caucasian-associated ancestry cluster.

General study results and limits: TCR beta sequences reportedly predicted most subjects' HLA-A and HLA-B alleles accurately. Researchers catalogued approximately 170 TCR beta chains as cytomegalovirus-associated. Several of the most significant clusters appeared linked to common viral pathogens, based on a later analysis.

The PCR employed 60 Vbeta primers together with 13 Jbeta primers. The data were produced by immunoSEQ multiplex PCR, yet TCRdb's version contains in-frame clones alone and is incomplete. The table includes 80,000 to 95,000 clones, just under 85% detected once. The sample comprised PBMCs. The gene calls are TRBV6-1 and TRBJ1-2; D may be TRBD1 (6 bases). This clonotype was obtained from a woman under 30 in good health and CMV-seropositive. In nucleotides, the CDR3 is TGTGCCAGCAGTGACGGGGGGGGCCTGAATGGCTACACCTTC. This encodes CASSDGGGLNGYTF.